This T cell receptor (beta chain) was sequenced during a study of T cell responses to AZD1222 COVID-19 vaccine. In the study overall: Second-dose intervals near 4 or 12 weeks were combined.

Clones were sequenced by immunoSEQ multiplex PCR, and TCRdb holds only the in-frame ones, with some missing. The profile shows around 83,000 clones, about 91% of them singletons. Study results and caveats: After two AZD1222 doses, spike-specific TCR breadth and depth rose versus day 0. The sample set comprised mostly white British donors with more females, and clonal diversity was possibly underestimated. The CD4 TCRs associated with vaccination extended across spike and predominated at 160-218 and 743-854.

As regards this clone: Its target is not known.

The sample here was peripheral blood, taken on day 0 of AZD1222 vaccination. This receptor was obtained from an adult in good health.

CDR3 amino acids: CASSPDRGGTEAFF. The CDR3 nucleotides are TGTGCCAGCTCGCCCGACAGGGGAGGAACTGAAGCTTTCTTT. The genes are TRBV18 and TRBJ1-1, with 8 bases identical to TRBD1. The junction had 8 bases not matched to a gene; V was cut back by 6 bases and J by 5 bases. Germline CDR1 is KGHSH and CDR2 is LQKENI. The CDR3 has 14 amino acids.